This T cell receptor beta chain came from a study of identical twins. Findings and limits, study-wide: The study found excess low generation probability among twin-shared out-of-frame alpha sequences. Models predicted too little out-of-frame TCR alpha sharing in monozygotic twins.

Germline V lookup: CDR1 SGHRS, CDR2 YFSETQ. V shed 4 bases, J shed 4 bases, and the junction held 9 bases outside the gene matches. CDR3 length: 16 amino acids. This clonotype was observed at least ten times. The antigen is unknown. The authors used template switching to add a universal primer site and gave cDNA unique molecular identifiers. TCRdb processed the 5' RACE reads anew with MiXCR; each CDR3 protein has one entry. The sample has about 240,000 distinct CDR3 sequences, 8% to 11% seen once. The TCR comes from a man aged 50 or older in good health. The J gene is TRBJ2-1, the V gene TRBV5-1; 9 nucleotides agree with TRBD1. Sequencing was done on a sample of memory T cells sorted from blood. The CDR3 spells CASSQGTGTAYNEQFF. The DNA of the CDR3 is TGCGCCAGCAGCCAAGGGACAGGGACAGCGTACAATGAGCAGTTCTTC.